This TCR beta chain emerged from a study of identical twins. One entry per CDR3 protein, called by TCRdb with MiXCR from the 5' RACE reads. The table lists fewer than 900,000 distinct CDR3 sequences, over 15% of them singletons. Germline lookup yields CDR1 SGDLS and CDR2 YYNGEE. Between the trimmed V and J ends, which lost 2 bases and 4 bases, there was a span of 7 bases. This CDR3 is 13 amino acids long. This clonotype has a handful of counts. Its specificity is unknown. Study-wide results and caveats: Invariant MAIT and iNKT cells may have partly biased zero-insertion analyses. These conclusions were based on statistical analysis (cross-sectional, not following the same donors).

This sample also appeared in a second study, on T cells expressing NK-cell markers. In that study: Seven of the eight sequenced donors were classified as HCMV-seropositive, and one was classified as seronegative.

The sequence was obtained from a woman aged 18-29 years in good health. This chain connects TRBV9 to TRBJ2-1; tentatively, D is TRBD2 (5 bases). Sequencing was done on a sample of PBMCs. The CDR3 nucleotides are TGTGCCAGCAGCGTTGAGGGTTACAATGAGCAGTTCTTC. It is translated as CASSVEGYNEQFF.